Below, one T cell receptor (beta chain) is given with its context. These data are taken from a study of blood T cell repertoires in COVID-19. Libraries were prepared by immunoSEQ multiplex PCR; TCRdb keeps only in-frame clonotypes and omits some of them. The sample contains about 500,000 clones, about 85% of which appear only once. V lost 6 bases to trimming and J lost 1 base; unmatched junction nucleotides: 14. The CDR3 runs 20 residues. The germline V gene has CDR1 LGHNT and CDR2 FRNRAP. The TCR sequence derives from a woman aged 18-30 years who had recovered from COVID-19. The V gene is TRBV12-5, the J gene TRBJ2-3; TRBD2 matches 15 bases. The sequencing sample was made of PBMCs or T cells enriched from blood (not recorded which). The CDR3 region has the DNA TGTGCTAGTGGCCTCCGACTAGGACTAGCGGGGGGGTTCGGCACAGATACGCAGTATTTT. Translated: CASGLRLGLAGGFGTDTQYF.